The clone carrying this T cell receptor beta chain has a handful of counts. The antigen is unknown. TCRbeta library construction was performed incorporating unique molecular identifiers. One entry per CDR3 protein results from TCRdb running MiXCR on the PCR reads. The sample consists of over 400,000 distinct CDR3 sequences, 43% of them appearing once. These data are taken from a study of T-cell reconstitution after alpha-beta-depleted transplantation in children. Study observations and caveats: Some patients' high day-60 TCRbeta diversity was traced to surviving recipient T cells and thymic progenitors. Once a year had passed after transplant, T-cell counts and diversity came mostly from newly produced T cells. Several hundred expanded graft clones reportedly were the source of alpha-beta T cells about two months after transplant.

This CDR3 has 12 amino acids. The J segment lost 11 bases and the V segment lost 6 bases, leaving 6 bases of the junction unmatched. This chain links TRBV12-3 or TRBV12-4 with TRBJ1-4; TRBD1 matches at 7 bases. This TCR was recovered from a girl aged 2 to 10 with aplastic anemia, due to receive a stem cell transplant. The material sequenced was PBMCs, taken before TCRalphabeta/CD19-depleted stem cell transplant. DNA for the CDR3: TGTGCCAGCAGGGAAGGGGGCGGGAAACTGTTTTTT. As protein: CASREGGGKLFF.